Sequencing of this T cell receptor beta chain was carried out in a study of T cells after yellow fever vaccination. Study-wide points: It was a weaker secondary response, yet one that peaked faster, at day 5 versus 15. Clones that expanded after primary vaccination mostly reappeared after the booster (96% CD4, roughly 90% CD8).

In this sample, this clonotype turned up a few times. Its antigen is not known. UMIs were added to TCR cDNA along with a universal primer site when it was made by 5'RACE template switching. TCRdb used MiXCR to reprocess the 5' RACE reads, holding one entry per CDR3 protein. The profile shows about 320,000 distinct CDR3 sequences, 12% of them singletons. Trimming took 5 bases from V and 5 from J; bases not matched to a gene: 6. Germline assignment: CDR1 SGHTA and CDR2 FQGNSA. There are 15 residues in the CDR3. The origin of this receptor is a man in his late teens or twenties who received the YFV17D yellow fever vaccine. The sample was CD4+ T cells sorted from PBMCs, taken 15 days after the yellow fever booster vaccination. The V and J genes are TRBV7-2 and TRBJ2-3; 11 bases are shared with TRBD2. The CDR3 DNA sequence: TGTGCCAGCAGCCTTAGCGGGGGGGCGGAAGATACGCAGTATTTT. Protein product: CASSLSGGAEDTQYF.